This T cell receptor beta chain was sequenced for a study of a mutant IDH1 vaccine in newly diagnosed glioma. Noted time point: week 23, last vaccination. It was 300 ug of mutant IDH1 20-mer peptide that made up each vaccine dose, given with topical imiquimod. A word on this clone: Its antigen is not known.

Findings of the study overall: Researchers report vaccine-induced immune responses in approximately 95% of patients.

The repertoire was sequenced with immunoSEQ multiplex PCR; TCRdb's copy has only in-frame clones and lacks some. The sample holds 50,000 to 60,000 clones, 80% seen once. This receptor was identified in a man aged 40-49 years with glioma. The sample here was PBMCs, taken from a glioma patient whose treatment included an IDH1 peptide vaccine.

CDR3 in DNA: TGCGCCAGCAGAGTGCTAGCGGGGGTAGATACGCAGTATTTT. Translating gives CASRVLAGVDTQYF. V usage is TRBV5-1 and J usage is TRBJ2-3; 10 nucleotides line up with TRBD2. The ends lost 5 bases at V and 5 bases at J; junction bases unmatched: 5. CDR3 length: 14 residues. The V gene's germline CDR1 is SGHRS and CDR2 YFSETQ.